These 32 T cell receptor beta chains originate from one sample sequenced in a study of cytomegalovirus exposure and HLA in healthy donors. With 60 Vbeta and 13 Jbeta primers, the PCR was carried out. Method: immunoSEQ multiplex PCR; TCRdb's copy keeps in-frame clones and lacks some. Among 150,000 to 200,000 clones, roughly 80% were seen once, and the ten largest hold around 3.1%. The source material was PBMCs. The receptors derive from a female donor in good health and CMV-seronegative.

This chain joins TRBV5-1 and TRBJ2-3; perhaps TRBD1 as D (5 bases). The germline gives CDR1 SGHRS, CDR2 YFSETQ. This CDR3 contains 15 residues. The V gene lost 2 bases and the J gene lost 2 bases, with 12 bases spanning the gap. CDR3 sequence (DNA): TGCGCCAGCAGCTTCCCCCAGGGCACCACAGATACGCAGTATTTT. Translating it yields CASSFPQGTTDTQYF.

The rearrangement links TRBV29-1 to TRBJ2-2; no definite D call. From germline, CDR1 is SQVTM and CDR2 ANQGSEA. This CDR3 region has 11 residues. V lost 4 bases, J lost 3 bases, and 3 bases lay in between. CDR3: CSVGHTGELFF. In nucleotides, the CDR3 is TGCAGCGTTGGGCACACCGGGGAGCTGTTTTTT.

This rearrangement joins TRBV7-3 to TRBJ2-3; TRBD2 aligns across 7 bases. The CDR3 covers 16 residues. Germline V CDR1 and CDR2: SGHTA, FQGTGA. J was trimmed by 2 bases and V by 4 bases; bases with no gene match: 9. The CDR3 DNA reads TGTGCCAGCAGCTCGGGACTACGGGGGAACACAGATACGCAGTATTTT. Its protein is CASSSGLRGNTDTQYF.

This clone was recorded only once. This chain links TRBV5-4 with TRBJ1-2; no definite D call. From germline, CDR1 is SGHNT and CDR2 YYREEE (reference sequence). The CDR3 extends over 13 amino acids. The V gene lost 1 base and the J gene lost 4 bases, with 8 bases spanning the gap. In DNA, the CDR3 is TGTGCCAGCAGCTTGAACAGATTCTATGGCTACACCTTC. Amino acids: CASSLNRFYGYTF. Filled out from reference TRBV5-4 and TRBJ1-2, the complete variable domain reads ETGVTQSPTHLIKTRGQQVTLRCSSQSGHNTVSWYQQALGQGPQFIFQYYREEENGRGNFPPRFSGLQFPNYSSELNVNALELDDSALYLCASSLNRFYGYTFGSGTRLTVV.

V usage is TRBV5-1 and J usage is TRBJ2-1; perhaps TRBD2 as D (7 bases). V was cut by 4 bases and J by 5 bases, with 13 bases left in between. This CDR3 region has 14 residues. The germline gives CDR1 SGHRS, CDR2 YFSETQ. The CDR3 coding sequence is TGCGCCAGCAGCACAGGGACTATTAACAATGAGCAGTTCTTC. Translating gives CASSTGTINNEQFF. The variable domain in full, with the rest retrieved from reference TRBV5-1 and TRBJ2-1, is KAGVTQTPRYLIKTRGQQVTLSCSPISGHRSVSWYQQTPGQGLQFLFEYFSETQRNKGNFPGRFSGRQFSNSRSEMNVSTLELGDSALYLCASSTGTINNEQFFGPGTRLTVL.

This clone occurred a few times. The J gene is TRBJ2-1, the V gene TRBV7-9; 8 bases align to TRBD1. V lost 5 bases and J lost 5; bases outside the gene matches: 8. The CDR3 has 15 residues. Germline CDR1 is SEHNR and CDR2 is FQNEAQ (reference sequence). The CDR3 nucleotides read TGTGCCAGCAGCCCGAGGACAGGGAAGCACAATGAGCAGTTCTTC. It specifies CASSPRTGKHNEQFF.

The chain uses TRBV6-5 and TRBJ2-4; D is perhaps TRBD2 (5 bases). CDR3 length: 14 amino acids. V lost 6 bases, J lost 2 bases, and 11 bases lay in between. Germline CDR1 MNHEY, CDR2 SVGAGI. This CDR3 is CASSLGNSKNIQYF. Here the CDR3 DNA reads TGTGCCAGCAGCCTCGGGAATTCCAAAAACATTCAGTACTTC.

This clone has a handful of counts. The genes are TRBV6-6 and TRBJ2-7; a weak D match, TRBD1 (6 bases). This CDR3 contains 11 residues. Germline V CDR1 and CDR2: MNHNY, SVGAGI (reference sequence). Trimming shortened V by 5 bases and J by 12 bases, and 14 bases separated the two germline ends. The CDR3 DNA reads TGTGCCAGCAGTGCTAAGGGGGTGCTGTACTTC. Translation gives CASSAKGVLYF.

The chain joins TRBV28 to TRBJ1-6, with D perhaps matching TRBD1 (5 bases). The germline V and J ends were trimmed by 1 base and 6 bases, with 16 bases remaining between them. CDR3 length equals 17 residues. Germline V CDR1 and CDR2: MDHEN, SYDVKM. This CDR3 is CASSLSRDGAGNSPLHF. CDR3 coding DNA: TGTGCCAGCAGTTTATCGCGGGATGGGGCGGGTAATTCACCCCTCCACTTT.

This clone appeared once. The chain couples TRBV30 to TRBJ2-7, with D perhaps TRBD1 (5 bases). Per germline, CDR1 GTSNPN and CDR2 SVGIG (reference sequence). Trimming shortened V by 5 bases and J by 1 base, and 12 bases separated the two germline ends. This CDR3 spans 13 amino acids. The CDR3 reads CAWETAGSYEQYF. The CDR3 region has the DNA TGTGCCTGGGAGACAGCCGGATCCTACGAGCAGTACTTC.

The chain recombines TRBV2 with TRBJ2-1; 7 bases line up with TRBD1. The V gene end was trimmed by 0 bases and the J gene end by 0 bases; junction bases not matched to a gene: 8. The germline gives CDR1 SNHLY, CDR2 FYNNEI. This CDR3 comprises 18 residues. CDR3 coding DNA: TGTGCCAGCAGTGAAGCCTCGGGACAGTCCAGCTCCTACAATGAGCAGTTCTTC. It translates to CASSEASGQSSSYNEQFF.

V gene TRBV6-5 combines with J gene TRBJ1-2; no reliable D call. Germline V gene lookup returns CDR1 MNHEY and CDR2 SVGAGI. The CDR3 runs 13 residues. The V and J ends lost 6 bases and 2 bases respectively, with 10 bases between them. CDR3 sequence: CASRSDGNYGYTF. For the CDR3, the DNA is TGTGCCAGCAGGAGTGACGGGAACTATGGCTACACCTTC.

The V and J genes are TRBV7-9 and TRBJ2-7, with no clear D. CDR1 SEHNR and CDR2 FQNEAQ come from the germline V gene (reference sequence). This CDR3 comprises 11 residues. V lost 5 bases to trimming and J lost 7 bases, with 9 bases between them. Written as DNA, the CDR3 is TGTGCCAGCAGCGCCACTCGGGAGCAGTACTTC. The encoded protein is CASSATREQYF.

The V call is TRBV4-3, the J call TRBJ2-7, with TRBD2 matching 10 bases. The junction had 10 bases not matched to a gene; V was cut back by 1 base and J by 7 bases. CDR1 and CDR2 (germline): LGHNA, YSLEER. The CDR3 is 16 amino acids. The CDR3 is CASSQVGLAGDGEQYF. As DNA, the CDR3 is TGCGCCAGCAGCCAAGTAGGTCTAGCGGGGGATGGAGAGCAGTACTTC.

This rearrangement joins TRBV28 to TRBJ2-1; tentatively, D is TRBD2 (6 bases). This CDR3 region has 15 residues. The germline V and J ends were trimmed by 6 bases and 0 bases, with 12 bases remaining between them. The germline V gene has CDR1 MDHEN and CDR2 SYDVKM. The CDR3 loop reads CASRADYHSYNEQFF. The CDR3 DNA sequence: TGTGCCAGCAGGGCGGACTACCACTCCTACAATGAGCAGTTCTTC.

This clone was picked up one time. The rearrangement joins TRBV7-6 to TRBJ2-3; TRBD2 is a possible D gene (6 bases). Trimming took 3 bases from V and 1 from J, leaving 11 bases between them. Germline assignment: CDR1 SGHVS and CDR2 FNYEAQ. CDR3 length: 15 amino acids. CDR3 protein: CASSFGGGGTDTQYF. The CDR3 bases are TGTGCCAGCAGCTTTGGGGGAGGCGGCACAGATACGCAGTATTTT.

This chain uses TRBV6-5 with TRBJ2-7, with D unclear. CDR3 length: 11 residues. Germline V gene data show CDR1 as MNHEY and CDR2 as SVGAGI. V lost 7 bases, J lost 4 bases, and 8 bases lay in between. CDR3 sequence (DNA): TGTGCCAGCACCTTCACATACGAGCAGTACTTC. This gives the protein CASTFTYEQYF.

The chain couples TRBV5-1 to TRBJ2-2; no reliable D call. Trimming cost V 0 bases and J 0 bases, with 9 bases left between them. Germline CDR1 reads SGHRS; CDR2 reads YFSETQ. This CDR3 spans 16 amino acids. The CDR3 DNA sequence: TGCGCCAGCAGCTTGGCCGCAAGCTCGAACACCGGGGAGCTGTTTTTT. This sequence encodes CASSLAASSNTGELFF. Using reference TRBV5-1 and TRBJ2-2 for the parts outside the CDR3, the full variable domain is KAGVTQTPRYLIKTRGQQVTLSCSPISGHRSVSWYQQTPGQGLQFLFEYFSETQRNKGNFPGRFSGRQFSNSRSEMNVSTLELGDSALYLCASSLAASSNTGELFFGEGSRLTVL.

The chain employs TRBV4-2 and TRBJ1-3; maybe TRBD1 (5 bases). Trimming stripped 1 base from V and 1 base from J, with 11 bases between. This CDR3 region has 16 residues. Germline CDR1 LGHNA, CDR2 YNFKEQ. CDR3 residues: CASSQGDFGSGNTIYF. The CDR3 DNA follows: TGTGCCAGCAGCCAAGGGGACTTCGGGTCTGGAAACACCATATATTTT.

V and J are TRBV30 and TRBJ1-1, with no clear D. Deletions cut 1 base from V and 7 bases from J, with 16 bases between. This CDR3 comprises 14 residues. Germline V CDR1 and CDR2: GTSNPN, SVGIG (reference sequence). CDR3 sequence reads: CAWSGGGSGFEAFF. DNA of the CDR3: TGTGCCTGGAGTGGCGGAGGCAGCGGCTTTGAAGCTTTCTTT. The whole variable domain, remainder taken from reference TRBV30 and TRBJ1-1, is SQTIHQWPATLVQPVGSPLSLECTVEGTSNPNLYWYRQAAGRGLQLLFYSVGIGQISSEVPQNLSASRPQDRQFILSSKKLLLSDSGFYLCAWSGGGSGFEAFFGQGTRLTVV.

The rearrangement uses TRBV7-9 and TRBJ2-3; 10 nucleotides agree with TRBD1. The V segment lost 6 bases and the J segment 3 bases; nucleotides outside the gene matches: 6. The germline gives CDR1 SEHNR, CDR2 FQNEAQ (reference sequence). The CDR3 extends over 15 amino acids. The CDR3 loop is CASSPGQGGTDTQYF. In DNA, the CDR3 is TGTGCCAGCAGTCCTGGACAGGGGGGAACAGATACGCAGTATTTT. The full variable domain, completed using reference TRBV7-9 and TRBJ2-3, is DTGVSQNPRHKITKRGQNVTFRCDPISEHNRLYWYRQTLGQGPEFLTYFQNEAQLEKSRLLSDRFSAERPKGSFSTLEIQRTEQGDSAMYLCASSPGQGGTDTQYFGPGTRLTVL.

This rearrangement joins TRBV9 to TRBJ2-1, with D unresolved. The CDR3 has 11 amino acids. V was cut by 3 bases and J by 7 bases, with 5 bases left in between. Germline assignment: CDR1 SGDLS and CDR2 YYNGEE. The DNA for the CDR3 is TGTGCCAGCAGCGGAGAGAATGAGCAGTTCTTC. Translated, it gives CASSGENEQFF. The whole variable domain, filled in from reference TRBV9 and TRBJ2-1, reads DSGVTQTPKHLITATGQRVTLRCSPRSGDLSVYWYQQSLDQGLQFLIQYYNGEERAKGNILERFSAQQFPDLHSELNLSSLELGDSALYFCASSGENEQFFGPGTRLTVL.

This clone was picked up one time. The rearrangement links TRBV25-1 to TRBJ2-7; no firm D call. The CDR3 sequence is 13 residues long. V was pared by 4 bases and J by 2 bases, with 9 bases between. CDR1 MGHDK and CDR2 SYGVNS come from the germline V gene. The CDR3 nucleotides are TGTGCCAGCAGTGTCCCGGGTACCTACGAGCAGTACTTC. It is translated as CASSVPGTYEQYF.

This clone occurred a few times. V usage is TRBV7-6 and J usage is TRBJ2-3; D is uncertain. CDR1 and CDR2 from the germline V gene are SGHVS and FNYEAQ. This CDR3 region has 13 residues. Trimming left V 5 bases short and J 4 bases short, with 10 bases between. The CDR3 spells CASSRVRSDTQYF. The DNA of the CDR3 is TGTGCCAGCAGCAGAGTCAGGTCAGATACGCAGTATTTT.

The chain employs TRBV10-3 and TRBJ2-7, with 10 nucleotides matching TRBD1. The germline gives CDR1 ENHRY, CDR2 SYGVKD. V trimming: 4 bases; J trimming: 0 bases; junction bases outside the gene matches: 3. The CDR3 runs 15 residues. The CDR3 spells CAISGTGGTSYEQYF. CDR3 DNA: TGTGCCATCAGTGGGACAGGGGGTACCTCCTACGAGCAGTACTTC.

V and J are TRBV28 and TRBJ2-1; 7 bases agree with TRBD2. In germline, CDR1 is MDHEN, CDR2 SYDVKM. The CDR3 runs to 14 residues. The J segment lost 6 bases and the V segment lost 3 bases, leaving 5 bases of the junction unmatched. Written as DNA, the CDR3 is TGTGCCAGCAGTTTGGCCCTAGCGGCCAATGAGCAGTTCTTC. Protein: CASSLALAANEQFF.

The rearrangement links TRBV27 to TRBJ1-1; the D gene is possibly TRBD1 (5 bases). V shed 0 bases and J shed 2 bases, with 13 bases lying between them. This CDR3 region has 16 residues. The V gene's germline CDR1 is MNHEY and CDR2 SMNVEV (reference sequence). CDR3 sequence reads: CASSLSVLRANTEAFF. Here the CDR3 DNA reads TGTGCCAGCAGTTTATCAGTTCTCAGGGCTAACACTGAAGCTTTCTTT.

The chain links TRBV6-1 to TRBJ1-3; D is possibly TRBD1 (6 bases). In germline, CDR1 is MNHNS, CDR2 SASEGT. V lost 9 bases to trimming and J lost 5 bases, with 17 bases between them. The length of the CDR3 is 14 residues. The CDR3 region has the DNA TGTGCCAGTTACCCAGGGGAAATGCGAAACACCATATATTTT. Translating it yields CASYPGEMRNTIYF.

V usage is TRBV27 and J usage is TRBJ2-1, with 11 bases fitting TRBD2. The germline V gene encodes CDR1 MNHEY and CDR2 SMNVEV (reference sequence). The CDR3 spans 19 residues. Trimming cost V 1 base and J 3 bases; bases outside gene matches: 11. The CDR3 sequence is CASSLLNLAGGPNYNEQFF. CDR3 nucleotides: TGTGCCAGCAGTTTATTAAATTTAGCGGGAGGGCCCAACTACAATGAGCAGTTCTTC.

The CDR3 nucleotides read TGTGCCAGTAGTCTCCAGGGGGCGAGGTTCTTT. It yields the protein CASSLQGARFF. The gene calls are TRBV19 and TRBJ1-1; 8 nucleotides line up with TRBD1. The CDR3 loop spans 11 amino acids. Germline-derived CDR1 and CDR2 are LNHDA and SQIVND (reference sequence). Trimming removed 5 bases from V and 14 bases from J; junction bases left unmatched: 7. Based on the CDR3 plus reference TRBV19 and TRBJ1-1, the full variable domain is DGGITQSPKYLFRKEGQNVTLSCEQNLNHDAMYWYRQDPGQGLRLIYYSQIVNDFQKGDIAEGYSVSREKKESFPLTVTSAQKNPTAFYLCASSLQGARFFGQGTRLTVV.

The genes are TRBV7-8 and TRBJ2-1, with 7 bases lining up with TRBD2. The CDR3 has 17 residues. J was trimmed by 0 bases and V by 2 bases; bases with no gene match: 7. Germline V CDR1 and CDR2: SGHVS, FQNEAQ. The CDR3 sequence is CASSLMGEGPSYNEQFF. The CDR3 nucleotides are TGTGCCAGCAGCTTAATGGGGGAGGGGCCCTCCTACAATGAGCAGTTCTTC.

The CDR3 loop is CASSRPQGAYTEAFF. The CDR3 bases are TGTGCCAGCAGCCGACCTCAGGGGGCCTACACTGAAGCTTTCTTT. V usage is TRBV5-8 and J usage is TRBJ1-1, with 8 nucleotides matching TRBD1. The CDR3 runs 15 residues. V trimming: 4 bases; J trimming: 3 bases; junction bases outside the gene matches: 8. Germline CDR1 reads SGHTS; CDR2 reads YDEGEE.